This paragraph covers one T cell receptor beta chain sequence. Antigen specificity is unknown. Germline is not matched at one junction end, which may reflect a read error. This entry comes from a study of tumor and adjacent non-tumor tissue in lung cancer. Study conclusions and caveats: Tumor repertoires had a smaller top 100 clone share than normal lung.

No cell sorting was done before RNA was extracted from the tissue. Distant lung tissue was collected more than 3 cm away from the tumor edge. Donors were chemotherapy-naive, newly diagnosed lung cancer surgical patients in China, August–late 2014. Three rounds of nested PCR, following a modified ARM-PCR protocol, produced the TCRbeta library. TCRdb analysed the multiplex PCR reads with MiXCR anew, one entry per CDR3 protein. The table has about 86,000 distinct CDR3 sequences, around 82% seen once; the top ten hold 21%. Germline V gene lookup returns CDR1 SNHLY and CDR2 FYNNEI. The length of the CDR3 is 13 residues.

What was sequenced was distant non-tumor lung tissue. This clonotype originated in a woman aged 45-65 years with non-small cell lung cancer. The rearrangement links TRBV2 to TRBJ2-1, with D uncertain. CDR3 protein: CASQLGSYHEQFF. CDR3 DNA sequence: TGTGCCAGTCAACTGGGCTCCTACCATGAGCAGTTCTTC.